Listed below are T cell receptor beta chains from one sample, sequenced in a study of blood T cell repertoires in COVID-19. Generated by immunoSEQ multiplex PCR, the TCRdb table keeps only in-frame clones and is missing some. The sample carries a few hundred thousand clones, 85% to 90% recorded once. Sequencing input: PBMCs or T cells enriched from blood (not recorded which). The receptors stem from a woman in her twenties or thirties who had recovered from COVID-19. CDR3s include the opening cysteine and the closing phenylalanine or tryptophan. A D gene is named only where the DNA matches it firmly. Some rows mark clone size as missing; the rest say once, few, many or name a class of expanded clone.

j_call d_call v_call clone_size cdr3_aa cdr3_nt
TRBJ2-2 NA TRBV10-3 NA CAIRQNYLRGPGELFF TGTGCCATCCGTCAAAACTATCTTAGGGGTCCCGGGGAGCTGTTTTTT
TRBJ1-3 NA TRBV18 NA CASSPQSAGGNTIYF TGTGCCAGCTCACCACAGTCAGCGGGGGGAAACACCATATATTTT
TRBJ2-7 TRBD1 TRBV6-5 NA CASSYGDSSYEQYF TGTGCCAGCAGTTATGGGGACAGCTCCTACGAGCAGTACTTC
TRBJ2-7 TRBD1 TRBV10-3 NA CATLGTGSYEQYF TGTGCCACGCTCGGGACAGGGTCCTACGAGCAGTACTTC
TRBJ2-1 TRBD2 TRBV14 NA CASSQDLAGVTEQFF TGTGCCAGCAGCCAAGACCTAGCGGGAGTAACTGAGCAGTTCTTC
TRBJ2-7 TRBD2 TRBV3-1/TRBV3-2 NA CASSQEAGGTYEQYF TGTGCCAGCAGCCAAGAGGCGGGAGGGACCTACGAGCAGTACTTC
TRBJ1-1 NA TRBV9 few CASSPSLTELNTEAFF TGTGCCAGCAGCCCGTCCTTGACAGAATTGAACACTGAAGCTTTCTTT
TRBJ2-1 NA TRBV6-5 many CASTSGSQNNEQFF TGTGCCAGCACCTCCGGGTCCCAAAACAATGAGCAGTTCTTC
TRBJ2-4 NA TRBV19 NA CASSRQENIQYF TGTGCCAGTAGCCGACAGGAAAACATTCAGTACTTC
TRBJ1-2 NA TRBV12-3/TRBV12-4 NA CASSLEQVGGYTF TGTGCCAGCAGTTTAGAACAGGTTGGGGGCTACACCTTC
TRBJ2-2 TRBD1 TRBV7-2 NA CASSLRQGRGELFF TGTGCCAGCAGCTTAAGACAGGGGCGAGGGGAGCTGTTTTTT
TRBJ1-5 NA TRBV20-1 NA CSASWDPGSSQPQHF TGCAGTGCTAGTTGGGACCCCGGGAGTAGTCAGCCCCAGCATTTT
TRBJ1-4 NA TRBV29-1 NA CSVDPGENEKLFF TGCAGCGTTGATCCCGGGGAGAATGAAAAACTGTTTTTT
TRBJ1-1 NA TRBV6-4 NA CASSETGNTEAFF TGTGCCAGCAGTGAGACAGGGAACACTGAAGCTTTCTTT
TRBJ2-3 NA TRBV11-3 NA CASSSQGGESDTQYF TGTGCCAGCAGCTCACAAGGGGGGGAATCAGATACGCAGTATTTT
TRBJ1-3 NA TRBV5-6 once CASSLVQGIDAPGNTIYF TGTGCCAGCAGCTTGGTACAGGGAATCGATGCACCTGGAAACACCATATATTTT
TRBJ1-2 NA TRBV10-3 NA CAISAGEGLYGYTF TGTGCCATCAGTGCGGGGGAGGGACTCTATGGCTACACCTTC
TRBJ2-1 NA TRBV7-9 NA CASSLGVSVNEQFF TGTGCCAGCAGCTTAGGTGTTTCGGTCAATGAGCAGTTCTTC
TRBJ2-1 NA TRBV3-1/TRBV3-2 NA CASSQGGIRGWQFF TGTGCCAGCAGCCAAGGCGGGATCCGGGGATGGCAGTTCTTC
TRBJ2-7 NA TRBV10-1 NA CATPTRQGVSYEQYF TGCGCCACGCCTACCCGGCAGGGTGTCTCCTACGAGCAGTACTTC
TRBJ2-3 TRBD2 TRBV29-1 NA CSVEWRGNALADTQYF TGCAGCGTTGAATGGCGGGGGAATGCCCTCGCAGATACGCAGTATTTT
TRBJ2-5 TRBD2 TRBV27 NA CASRRLAGETQYF TGTGCCAGCAGACGACTAGCGGGGGAGACCCAGTACTTC
TRBJ2-2 TRBD2 TRBV5-1 NA CASSIFSGRLKAGELFF TGCGCCAGCAGCATCTTTAGCGGGAGACTTAAGGCCGGGGAGCTGTTTTTT
TRBJ2-1 NA TRBV5-4 NA CASTLGLQNNEQFF TGTGCCAGCACCTTGGGGCTACAGAACAATGAGCAGTTCTTC
TRBJ2-2 NA TRBV4-1 NA CASSRPSSDTGELFF TGCGCCAGCAGCCGTCCTAGCTCTGACACCGGGGAGCTGTTTTTT
TRBJ2-7 TRBD2 TRBV19 NA CASSTRTSGSQEQYF TGTGCCAGTAGTACAAGGACTAGCGGGAGTCAAGAGCAGTACTTC
TRBJ1-2 NA TRBV11-2 few CASSLGRGGKVYGYTF TGTGCCAGCAGCTTAGGTCGCGGAGGGAAGGTCTATGGCTACACCTTC
TRBJ2-7 NA TRBV18 NA CASSYGGQLYEQYF TGTGCCAGCTCCTACGGAGGACAGCTCTACGAGCAGTACTTC
TRBJ2-3 TRBD2 TRBV7-2 NA CASSLVAGGATDTQYF TGTGCCAGCAGCTTAGTAGCGGGAGGGGCCACAGATACGCAGTATTTT
TRBJ2-3 NA TRBV30 NA CAWGQTDTQYF TGTGCCTGGGGCCAGACAGATACGCAGTATTTT
TRBJ1-1 NA TRBV19 few CASSIVVDSEAFF TGTGCCAGTAGTATAGTCGTGGACAGTGAAGCTTTCTTT
TRBJ2-3 NA TRBV11-3 NA CASSLDGSGTDTQYF TGTGCCAGCAGCTTAGACGGGAGTGGTACAGATACGCAGTATTTT
TRBJ1-1 NA TRBV9 NA CASSVESREANTEAFF TGTGCCAGCAGCGTAGAAAGCAGGGAGGCGAACACTGAAGCTTTCTTT
TRBJ2-7 NA TRBV4-1 NA CASSQAPRGAAEQYF TGCGCCAGCAGCCAAGCCCCTCGTGGGGCTGCCGAGCAGTACTTC
TRBJ2-2 NA TRBV28 NA CASSPRTVGIILVGTGELFF TGTGCCAGCAGCCCGCGGACCGTCGGAATCATACTAGTCGGGACCGGGGAGCTGTTTTTT
TRBJ1-2 TRBD1 TRBV9 NA CASSEGDRRYRGYTF TGTGCCAGCAGCGAGGGGGACAGGCGGTATCGTGGCTACACCTTC
TRBJ2-7 TRBD1 TRBV11-2 NA CASSDLRGRVYEQYF TGTGCCAGCAGCGACCTCAGGGGGCGAGTCTACGAGCAGTACTTC